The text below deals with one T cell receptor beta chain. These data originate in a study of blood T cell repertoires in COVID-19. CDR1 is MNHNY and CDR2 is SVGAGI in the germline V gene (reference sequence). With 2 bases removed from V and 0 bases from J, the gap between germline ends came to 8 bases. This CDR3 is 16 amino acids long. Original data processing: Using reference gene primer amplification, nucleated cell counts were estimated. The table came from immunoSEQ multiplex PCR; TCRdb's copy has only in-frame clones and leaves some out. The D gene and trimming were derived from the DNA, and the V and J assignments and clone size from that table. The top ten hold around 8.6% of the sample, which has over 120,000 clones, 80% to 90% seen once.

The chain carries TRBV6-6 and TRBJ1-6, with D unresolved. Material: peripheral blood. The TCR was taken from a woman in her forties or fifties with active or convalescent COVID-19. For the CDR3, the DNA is TGTGCCAGCAGTTACGAGCTGAGCTCCTATAATTCACCCCTCCACTTT. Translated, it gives CASSYELSSYNSPLHF.